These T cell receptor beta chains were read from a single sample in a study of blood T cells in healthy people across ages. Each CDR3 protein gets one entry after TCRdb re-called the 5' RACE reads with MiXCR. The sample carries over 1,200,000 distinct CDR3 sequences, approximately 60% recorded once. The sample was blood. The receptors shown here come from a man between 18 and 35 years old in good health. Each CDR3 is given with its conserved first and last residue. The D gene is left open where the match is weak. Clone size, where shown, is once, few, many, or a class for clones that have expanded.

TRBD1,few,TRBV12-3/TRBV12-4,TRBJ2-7,TGTGCCAGCAGTCCCGGACAGGGGGTCTCCTACGAGCAGTACTTC,CASSPGQGVSYEQYF
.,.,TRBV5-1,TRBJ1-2,TGCGCCAGCAGCTTGGACGTTAAGGGCAATGGCTACACCTTC,CASSLDVKGNGYTF
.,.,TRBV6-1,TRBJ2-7,TGTGCCAGCAGTCCGTGGTCGGGCAGCACCTCCTACGAGCAGTACTTC,CASSPWSGSTSYEQYF
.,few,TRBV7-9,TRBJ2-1,TGTGCCAGCAGCTTCGCAGGGTTGGGGTCCTACAATGAGCAGTTCTTC,CASSFAGLGSYNEQFF
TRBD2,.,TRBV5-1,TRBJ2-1,TGCGCCAGCAGCACCGGACTAGCGGGAGACAATGAGCAGTTCTTC,CASSTGLAGDNEQFF
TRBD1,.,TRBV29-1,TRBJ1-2,TGCAGCGTTACAGGGGACTATGGCTACACCTTC,CSVTGDYGYTF
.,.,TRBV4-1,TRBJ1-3,TGCGCCAGCAGCCAAGGTGGAGGGCCCGGAAACACCATATATTTT,CASSQGGGPGNTIYF
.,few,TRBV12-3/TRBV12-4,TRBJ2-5,TGTGCCAGCAGTATCACCAGGGACTACCAAGAGACCCAGTACTTC,CASSITRDYQETQYF
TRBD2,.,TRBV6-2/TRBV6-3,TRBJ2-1,TGTGCCGGCAGTTACCTCTTCCTAGCGGGGGTTTCAAATGAGCAGTTCTTC,CAGSYLFLAGVSNEQFF
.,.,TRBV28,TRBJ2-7,TGTGCCAGCAGTTTACAGACAAAGTTATCCGACGAGCAGTACTTC,CASSLQTKLSDEQYF
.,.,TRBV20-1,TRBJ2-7,TGCAGTGCTGGGGGACTGTACTCCTACGAGCAGTACTTC,CSAGGLYSYEQYF
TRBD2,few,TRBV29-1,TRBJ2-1,TGCAGCGTTAGCGGGGGGAACTCCTACAATGAGCAGTTCTTC,CSVSGGNSYNEQFF
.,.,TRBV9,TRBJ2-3,TGTGCCAGCAGCACCCGACGGTACACAGATACGCAGTATTTT,CASSTRRYTDTQYF
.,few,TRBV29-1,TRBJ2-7,TGCAGCGTCCTTGGGGGCGGGGTCGATTACGAGCAGTACTTC,CSVLGGGVDYEQYF
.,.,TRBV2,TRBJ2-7,TGTGCCAGCAACGGTCACAGGGTGGAAAGTAACGAGCAGTACTTC,CASNGHRVESNEQYF
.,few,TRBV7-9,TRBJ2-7,TGTGCCAGCAGCTTAGTTCGGCAGGGTGAGGACGAGCAGTACTTC,CASSLVRQGEDEQYF
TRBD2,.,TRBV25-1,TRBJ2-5,TGTGCCAGCAGTAAGGGACTAGCGGGGAGGGAGACCCAGTACTTC,CASSKGLAGRETQYF
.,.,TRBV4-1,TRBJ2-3,TGCGCCAGCAACGAGTTCGAGCACGCAGATACGCAGTATTTT,CASNEFEHADTQYF
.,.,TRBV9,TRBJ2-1,TGTGCCAGCAGCATCCATCCTAGCGCTGACAATGAGCAGTTCTTC,CASSIHPSADNEQFF
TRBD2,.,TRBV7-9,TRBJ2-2,TGTGCCAGCCCCAGCGGGGACGGGGAGCTGTTTTTT,CASPSGDGELFF
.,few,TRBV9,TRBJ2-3,TGTGCCAGCAGCGTAGGGACTACTAGCACAGATACGCAGTATTTT,CASSVGTTSTDTQYF
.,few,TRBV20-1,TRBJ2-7,TGCAGTGCTAGGTTCTCCGTAAAGGGCCACTACGAGCAGTACTTC,CSARFSVKGHYEQYF
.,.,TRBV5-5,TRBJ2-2,TGTGCCAGCAGCTCAGAACTTAGGGGGACCGGGGAGCTGTTTTTT,CASSSELRGTGELFF
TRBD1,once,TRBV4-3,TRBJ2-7,TGCGCCAGCAGCCAAGATCGTGACAGGGGGGGGAACTACGAGCAGTACTTC,CASSQDRDRGGNYEQYF
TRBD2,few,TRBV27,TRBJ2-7,TGTGCCAGCAGTCTCTCCCTAGCGGGCATCGACTACGAGCAGTACTTC,CASSLSLAGIDYEQYF
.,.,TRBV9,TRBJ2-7,TGTGCCAGCAGCGCGGGTAGCGGAGCCTACGAGCAGTACTTC,CASSAGSGAYEQYF
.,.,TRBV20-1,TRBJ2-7,TGCAGTGCTAGTCCCGGGTTTCTAGGCGAGCGGTACTTC,CSASPGFLGERYF
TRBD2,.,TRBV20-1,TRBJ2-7,TGCAGTGCTCCCCGCAGCGGGACTTCCTACGAGCAGTACTTC,CSAPRSGTSYEQYF
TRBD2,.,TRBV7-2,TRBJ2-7,TGTGCCAGCAGCCACGGCGCTAGCGGGACCTACGAGCAGTACTTC,CASSHGASGTYEQYF
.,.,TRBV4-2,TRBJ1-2,TGTGCCAGCAGCCAAGATGCTAAGGGACCGATCTATGGCTACACCTTC,CASSQDAKGPIYGYTF
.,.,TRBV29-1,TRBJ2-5,TGCAGCGTTGCGGGGCGAGAGACCCAGTACTTC,CSVAGRETQYF
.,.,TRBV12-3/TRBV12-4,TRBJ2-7,TGTGCCAGTCACCCGGGCAGGGGAGCAGACGAGCAGTACTTC,CASHPGRGADEQYF
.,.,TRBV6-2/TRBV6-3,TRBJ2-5,TGTGCCAGCAGTCCTCGGACTACCCAAGAGACCCAGTACTTC,CASSPRTTQETQYF
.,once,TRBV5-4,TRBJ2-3,TGTGCCAGCAGCTCTAGCGCCAGCACAGATACGCAGTATTTT,CASSSSASTDTQYF
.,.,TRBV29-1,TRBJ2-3,TGCGGCGTTGAGGGCGGCAGGTCCATAGATACGCAGTATTTT,CGVEGGRSIDTQYF